These 14 T cell receptor beta chains were sequenced from one sample in a study of T cells in Graves' hyperthyroidism and ophthalmopathy. The investigators amplified TCR beta CDR3 regions from RNA transcripts. HTBI primers were employed in a first-round RT-PCR of the TCR CDR3. TCRdb used MiXCR to reprocess the multiplex PCR reads, holding one entry per CDR3 protein. The sample records hundreds of thousands of distinct CDR3 sequences, approximately 19% being singletons. Sequencing was done on a sample of blood. The source of these receptors is a woman in her forties or fifties with Graves' hyperthyroidism that later progressed to Graves' ophthalmopathy.

In this sample, this clonotype turned up many times. The chain couples TRBV3-1 to TRBJ2-7; D gene unclear. The CDR3 sequence is 15 residues long. Germline values: CDR1 LGHDT, CDR2 YNNKEL (reference sequence). Trimming removed 0 bases from V and 2 bases from J, with 11 bases in between. The CDR3 bases are TGTGCCAGCAGCCAAGATCCCAGGTCGACCTACGAGCAGTACTTC. This gives the protein CASSQDPRSTYEQYF.

This clonotype has a count of ten or more. The chain combines TRBV7-9 with TRBJ2-1; 15 nucleotides align to TRBD2. The CDR3 is made up of 19 amino acids. The germline CDR1 and CDR2 sequences are SEHNR and FQNEAQ (reference sequence). V trimming: 5 bases; J trimming: 8 bases; junction bases outside the gene matches: 16. The chain's CDR3 is CASSPRTSGGEVFVHEQFF. As DNA, the CDR3 is TGTGCCAGCAGCCCGCGGACTAGCGGGGGGGAGGTCTTCGTCCATGAGCAGTTCTTC.

V and J are TRBV6-1 and TRBJ2-3; 10 nucleotides line up with TRBD1. The CDR3 has 14 amino acids. The trim removed 8 bases at V and 0 bases at J, leaving 2 bases unmatched. Per germline, CDR1 MNHNS and CDR2 SASEGT. The CDR3 loop is CASGTGVSTDTQYF. DNA for the CDR3: TGTGCCAGCGGGACAGGGGTAAGCACAGATACGCAGTATTTT.

Remarks on this clonotype: A read error may explain this, as a much larger clone is one base away. The J gene is TRBJ2-1, the V gene TRBV11-2, with 10 bases aligning to TRBD2. Germline CDR1 reads SGHAT; CDR2 reads FQNNGV. Trimming took 4 bases from V and 2 from J; bases not matched to a gene: 2. The CDR3 spans 15 residues. The CDR3 sequence is CASSYGLAAYNEQFF. The CDR3 DNA is TGTGCCAGCAGCTATGGACTAGCGGCCTACAATGAGCAGTTCTTC.

CDR3 protein: CASKLGDQPQHF. CDR3 DNA: TGTGCCAGCAAGCTAGGGGATCAGCCCCAGCATTTT. The chain uses TRBV6-1 and TRBJ1-5; maybe TRBD1 (5 bases). The CDR3 covers 12 residues. Looked up from germline, CDR1 is MNHNS and CDR2 is SASEGT. V was trimmed by 7 bases and J by 5 bases, leaving 9 bases between them.

This clonotype was seen ten or more times. This chain links TRBV9 with TRBJ1-2, with a tentative D call TRBD1 (5 bases). Germline V gene data show CDR1 as SGDLS and CDR2 as YYNGEE. Trimming stripped 1 base from V and 4 bases from J, with 14 bases between. This CDR3 region has 15 residues. As DNA, the CDR3 is TGTGCCAGCAGCGTACGCGGGGACGGAACCTATGGCTACACCTTC. This gives the protein CASSVRGDGTYGYTF. Variable domain in full (rest from reference TRBV9 and TRBJ1-2): DSGVTQTPKHLITATGQRVTLRCSPRSGDLSVYWYQQSLDQGLQFLIQYYNGEERAKGNILERFSAQQFPDLHSELNLSSLELGDSALYFCASSVRGDGTYGYTFGSGTRLTVV.

The V call is TRBV28, the J call TRBJ1-1; D call uncertain. The V end lost 2 bases, the J end lost 8 bases, and 15 bases lay between the germline ends. The CDR3 is made up of 14 amino acids. Per the germline V gene, CDR1 is MDHEN and CDR2 is SYDVKM. CDR3 nucleotides: TGTGCCAGCAGTTTACGCCTAGGAGGTCAGGAAGCTTTCTTT. Translated, it gives CASSLRLGGQEAFF.

This clonotype was seen only a few times. V gene TRBV9 combines with J gene TRBJ2-3; D tentatively fits TRBD1 or TRBD2 (6 bases each). This CDR3 has 15 amino acids. The V gene's germline CDR1 is SGDLS and CDR2 YYNGEE. Trimming took off 0 bases at V and 2 bases at J, with 10 bases between the two ends. The CDR3 bases are TGTGCCAGCAGCGTAGGCGGGGACAACACAGATACGCAGTATTTT. This translates into CASSVGGDNTDTQYF.

This clonotype showed up just a few times. The V and J genes are TRBV12-3 or TRBV12-4 and TRBJ1-3; TRBD1 matches 7 bases. The V gene end was trimmed by 6 bases and the J gene end by 15 bases; junction bases not matched to a gene: 17. The CDR3 loop spans 14 amino acids. The CDR3 spells CASRSGTASNLGYF. Written as DNA, the CDR3 is TGTGCCAGCAGGTCCGGGACAGCTAGTAACTTAGGATATTTT.

In this sample, this clonotype turned up a few times. CDR3 amino acids: CSAPSGGASGANVLTF. In nucleotides, the CDR3 is TGCAGTGCCCCAAGCGGGGGGGCCTCTGGGGCCAACGTCCTGACTTTC. The chain is built from TRBV20-1 and TRBJ2-6; 10 nucleotides match TRBD2. This CDR3 contains 16 residues. Unmatched junction bases numbered 5, after V lost 6 bases and J lost 0 bases. Germline values: CDR1 DFQATT, CDR2 SNEGSKA (reference sequence).

V and J are TRBV30 and TRBJ2-1; TRBD1 aligns across 10 bases. Germline loops: CDR1 GTSNPN, CDR2 SVGIG (reference sequence). Trimming took 3 bases from V and 15 from J; bases not matched to a gene: 17. The CDR3 loop spans 15 amino acids. In DNA, the CDR3 is TGTGCCTGGAGCCGAGGACAGGGGGGAGGGCCCACTAGGTTCTTC. This gives the protein CAWSRGQGGGPTRFF.

This clonotype was picked up many times. The junction departs from the called germline gene at one end, perhaps through a read error. V is TRBV2 and J is TRBJ1-1, with 7 bases that match TRBD1. CDR1 is SNHLY and CDR2 is FYNNEI in the germline V gene. The CDR3 loop spans 16 amino acids. The CDR3 loop reads CASSERTGTMNTEAFF. The CDR3 DNA is TGTGCCAGCAGTGAGAGGACAGGAACGATGAATACTGAAGCTTTCTTT.

This clonotype was detected only a few times. This chain uses TRBV27 with TRBJ2-7, with D perhaps matching TRBD1 (5 bases). The CDR3 extends over 15 amino acids. Trimming removed 5 bases at V and 9 bases at J, with 23 bases between. The germline gives CDR1 MNHEY, CDR2 SMNVEV (reference sequence). Here the CDR3 reads CASSPNPDSRPSQYF. The CDR3 DNA sequence: TGTGCCAGCAGTCCGAACCCCGACAGCCGGCCTTCGCAGTACTTC.

This clonotype was seen ten or more times. The chain employs TRBV11-2 and TRBJ2-1; 8 bases are a match to TRBD2. V lost 2 bases, J lost 7 bases, and 7 bases stayed unmatched. Germline CDR1 and CDR2: SGHAT and FQNNGV. The CDR3 extends over 15 amino acids. In nucleotides, the CDR3 is TGTGCCAGCAGCTTATCGCGGGGGGCCGGGAATGAGCAGTTCTTC. Translating gives CASSLSRGAGNEQFF.